Presented here are 20 T cell receptor beta chains from one specimen sequenced in a study of identifying expanded T cells in peripheral blood. TCRdb's table, derived via immunoSEQ multiplex PCR, lists solely in-frame clones and lacks some. The sample records 55,000 to 80,000 clones, about 83% being singletons. Sequenced sample: blood. These receptors came from a person aged 18 to 70 in good health.

V and J are TRBV5-4 and TRBJ1-5; D is ambiguous. Germline-derived CDR1 and CDR2 are SGHNT and YYREEE (reference sequence). The length of the CDR3 is 15 residues. Trimming removed 1 base at V and 0 bases at J, with 8 bases between. DNA of the CDR3: TGTGCCAGCAGCTTGATGCCAGATAGCAATCAGCCCCAGCATTTT. This sequence encodes CASSLMPDSNQPQHF. The full variable domain, completed using reference TRBV5-4 and TRBJ1-5, is ETGVTQSPTHLIKTRGQQVTLRCSSQSGHNTVSWYQQALGQGPQFIFQYYREEENGRGNFPPRFSGLQFPNYSSELNVNALELDDSALYLCASSLMPDSNQPQHFGDGTRLSIL.

The gene calls are TRBV7-8 and TRBJ2-3, with 10 bases that match TRBD2. CDR1 and CDR2 from the germline V gene are SGHVS and FQNEAQ. This CDR3 comprises 17 residues. The V and J ends lost 4 bases and 1 base, in that order; junction bases with no gene match: 8. CDR3 DNA sequence: TGTGCCAGCAGCTCTAGCGGGAGAATTGCGGGCACAGATACGCAGTATTTT. This encodes CASSSSGRIAGTDTQYF.

This chain links TRBV5-1 with TRBJ2-7, with 10 bases fitting TRBD2. With 6 bases clipped from V and 1 base from J, the junction kept 10 bases outside the gene matches. Germline values: CDR1 SGHRS, CDR2 YFSETQ. The CDR3 sequence is 16 residues long. CDR3 loop: CASTSEGAGGSYEQYF. The DNA of the CDR3 is TGCGCCAGCACTTCGGAGGGAGCGGGAGGGTCCTACGAGCAGTACTTC.

The gene calls are TRBV2 and TRBJ1-5; D not certain. Looked up from germline, CDR1 is SNHLY and CDR2 is FYNNEI. The length of the CDR3 is 13 residues. V was pared by 4 bases and J by 3 bases, with 7 bases between. This CDR3 reads CASSANNNQPQHF. The CDR3 DNA follows: TGTGCCAGCAGTGCAAACAACAATCAGCCCCAGCATTTT.

The CDR3 loop is CASSYGGGWTEAFF. CDR3 DNA sequence: TGTGCCAGCAGTTACGGGGGGGGCTGGACTGAAGCTTTCTTT. This sequence joins TRBV27 and TRBJ1-1, with a possible D match to TRBD1 (6 bases). Germline CDR1 reads MNHEY; CDR2 reads SMNVEV (reference sequence). This CDR3 has 14 residues. V lost 4 bases and J 5 bases, leaving 14 bases between the germline ends.

This chain uses TRBV10-3 with TRBJ1-2; TRBD1 agrees at 7 bases. The CDR3 runs to 13 residues. V shed 3 bases and J 8 bases; nucleotides not matched to a gene: 6. From germline, CDR1 is ENHRY and CDR2 SYGVKD. The CDR3 DNA sequence: TGTGCCATCAGTGACAGGGGGAGGGGAGGCTACACCTTC. Its translation is CAISDRGRGGYTF.

Written as DNA, the CDR3 is TGTGCCGCCAATCGACAGGGGGATTCACCCCTCCACTTT. Protein sequence: CAANRQGDSPLHF. The chain joins TRBV30 to TRBJ1-6, with 9 nucleotides matching TRBD1. V trimming: 8 bases; J trimming: 8 bases; junction bases outside the gene matches: 7. CDR1 and CDR2 (germline): GTSNPN, SVGIG (reference sequence). The length of the CDR3 is 13 residues.

The rearrangement uses TRBV19 and TRBJ2-3; the D gene could be TRBD1 or TRBD2 (5 bases each). The CDR3 length is 13 residues. Looked up from germline, CDR1 is LNHDA and CDR2 is SQIVND (reference sequence). Trimming shortened V by 5 bases and J by 3 bases, and 9 bases separated the two germline ends. The CDR3 DNA reads TGTGCCAGTAGTCTGGGGACGACAGATACGCAGTATTTT. Protein sequence: CASSLGTTDTQYF.

The chain employs TRBV27 and TRBJ1-4, with 7 bases identical to TRBD1. Germline V CDR1 and CDR2: MNHEY, SMNVEV (reference sequence). The V segment lost 4 bases and the J segment 8 bases; nucleotides outside the gene matches: 10. The CDR3 spans 15 residues. Here the CDR3 DNA reads TGTGCCAGCAGTTCCCGACAGGGCAAAGAGGAAAAACTGTTTTTT. It encodes CASSSRQGKEEKLFF.

The J gene is TRBJ2-1, the V gene TRBV5-6; possibly TRBD2 for D (5 bases). Germline lookup yields CDR1 SGHDT and CDR2 YYEEEE. The V gene lost 1 base and the J gene lost 6 bases, with 14 bases spanning the gap. The CDR3 consists of 15 residues. CDR3 nucleotide sequence: TGTGCCAGCAGCTTGTTCGTGAGGGCCGGCAATGAGCAGTTCTTC. It yields the protein CASSLFVRAGNEQFF. Variable domain in full (rest from reference TRBV5-6 and TRBJ2-1): DAGVTQSPTHLIKTRGQQVTLRCSPKSGHDTVSWYQQALGQGPQFIFQYYEEEERQRGNFPDRFSGHQFPNYSSELNVNALLLGDSALYLCASSLFVRAGNEQFFGPGTRLTVL.

This sequence joins TRBV5-4 and TRBJ2-7; maybe TRBD1 (5 bases). V was cut by 4 bases and J by 7 bases, with 18 bases left in between. CDR3 length equals 14 residues. Germline-derived CDR1 and CDR2 are SGHNT and YYREEE (reference sequence). CDR3 DNA sequence: TGTGCCAGCAGCCTTGGTGGACACGGCAGGGAGCAGTACTTC. Its translation is CASSLGGHGREQYF.

This chain connects TRBV29-1 to TRBJ1-2, with a possible D match to TRBD1 (5 bases). Trimming left V 5 bases short and J 6 bases short, with 10 bases between. CDR1 is SQVTM and CDR2 is ANQGSEA in the germline V gene. This CDR3 has 11 amino acids. The CDR3 reads CSVLGHNGYTF. In DNA, the CDR3 is TGCAGCGTTTTGGGGCACAATGGCTACACCTTC.

This rearrangement joins TRBV2 to TRBJ1-3; weak D call: TRBD1 (5 bases). V dropped 4 bases and J dropped 0 bases, with 10 bases sitting between them. Germline V lookup: CDR1 SNHLY, CDR2 FYNNEI. This CDR3 has 15 amino acids. CDR3 DNA: TGTGCCAGCAGTGTCGGAGGGACCTCTGGAAACACCATATATTTT. This sequence encodes CASSVGGTSGNTIYF.

CDR3 residues: CASSPDRVSYEQYF. Here the CDR3 DNA reads TGTGCCAGCAGTCCCGACAGGGTCTCCTACGAGCAGTACTTC. The V gene is TRBV6-5, the J gene TRBJ2-5, with 7 bases matching TRBD1. The J call may be in error: the DNA end matches TRBJ2-7 better. CDR1 is MNHEY, CDR2 SVGAGI, per germline. CDR3 length: 14 residues.

The CDR3 here is CSVDQGEQFF. The CDR3 bases are TGCAGCGTTGACCAGGGTGAGCAGTTCTTC. The V gene is TRBV29-1, the J gene TRBJ2-1; a weak D match, TRBD1 (5 bases). The V and J ends lost 3 bases and 9 bases respectively, with 6 bases between them. Germline values: CDR1 SQVTM, CDR2 ANQGSEA. There are 10 residues in the CDR3.

The chain carries TRBV5-6 and TRBJ2-5; D remains ambiguous. In germline, CDR1 is SGHDT, CDR2 YYEEEE. V lost 0 bases to trimming and J lost 1 base, with 10 bases between them. There are 15 residues in the CDR3. The CDR3: CASSLGRRFQETQYF. The DNA of the CDR3 is TGTGCCAGCAGCTTGGGAAGGCGCTTCCAAGAGACCCAGTACTTC.

The chain links TRBV14 to TRBJ2-7; D might be TRBD1 (5 bases). This CDR3 comprises 16 residues. The germline CDR1 and CDR2 sequences are SGHDN and FVKESK. V was pared by 0 bases and J by 0 bases, with 12 bases between. The CDR3: CASSQDRGRDSYEQYV. CDR3 DNA sequence: TGTGCCAGCAGCCAAGATAGGGGCAGGGACTCCTACGAGCAGTACGTC.

The chain recombines TRBV13 with TRBJ2-3; the D gene is possibly TRBD2 (5 bases). CDR1 PRHDT and CDR2 FYEKMQ come from the germline V gene (reference sequence). This CDR3 comprises 15 residues. V lost 3 bases, J lost 4 bases, and 14 bases lay in between. The chain's CDR3 is CASSLPGVGSDTQYF. CDR3 DNA sequence: TGTGCCAGCAGCTTGCCCGGGGTCGGGTCAGATACGCAGTATTTT.

This clone was detected a few times. The genes are TRBV2 and TRBJ1-5; the D is unclear. Germline assignment: CDR1 SNHLY and CDR2 FYNNEI. The CDR3 sequence is 13 residues long. V was shortened by 7 bases and J by 0 bases, with 7 bases between the two germline ends. The CDR3 is CASNVNSNQPQHF. The CDR3 DNA reads as TGTGCCAGCAACGTCAATAGCAATCAGCCCCAGCATTTT. The full variable domain, its missing parts supplied by reference TRBV2 and TRBJ1-5, is EPEVTQTPSHQVTQMGQEVILRCVPISNHLYFYWYRQILGQKVEFLVSFYNNEISEKSEIFDDQFSVERPDGSNFTLKIRSTKLEDSAMYFCASNVNSNQPQHFGDGTRLSIL.

The table lists this clone with a count of one. The J gene is TRBJ2-5, the V gene TRBV7-9, with 11 positions matching TRBD2. The ends lost 4 bases at V and 5 bases at J; junction bases unmatched: 3. The CDR3 spans 14 residues. Germline V gives CDR1 SEHNR, CDR2 FQNEAQ (reference sequence). The CDR3 loop is CASSWSSGGETQYF. CDR3 DNA: TGTGCCAGCAGCTGGTCTAGCGGGGGGGAGACCCAGTACTTC. Full variable domain (missing parts from reference TRBV7-9 and TRBJ2-5): DTGVSQNPRHKITKRGQNVTFRCDPISEHNRLYWYRQTLGQGPEFLTYFQNEAQLEKSRLLSDRFSAERPKGSFSTLEIQRTEQGDSAMYLCASSWSSGGETQYFGPGTRLLVL.